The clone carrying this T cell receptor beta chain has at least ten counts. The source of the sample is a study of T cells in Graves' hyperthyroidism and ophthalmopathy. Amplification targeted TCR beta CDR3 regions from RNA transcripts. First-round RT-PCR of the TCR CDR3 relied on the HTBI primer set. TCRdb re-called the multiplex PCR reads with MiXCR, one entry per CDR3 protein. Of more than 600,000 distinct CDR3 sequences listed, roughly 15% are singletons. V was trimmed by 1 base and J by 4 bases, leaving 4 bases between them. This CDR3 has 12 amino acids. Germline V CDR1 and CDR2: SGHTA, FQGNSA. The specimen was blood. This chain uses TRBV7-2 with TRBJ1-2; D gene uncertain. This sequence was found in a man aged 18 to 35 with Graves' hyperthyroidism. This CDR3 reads CASSLDLYGYTF. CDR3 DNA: TGTGCCAGCAGCTTAGATCTCTATGGCTACACCTTC.